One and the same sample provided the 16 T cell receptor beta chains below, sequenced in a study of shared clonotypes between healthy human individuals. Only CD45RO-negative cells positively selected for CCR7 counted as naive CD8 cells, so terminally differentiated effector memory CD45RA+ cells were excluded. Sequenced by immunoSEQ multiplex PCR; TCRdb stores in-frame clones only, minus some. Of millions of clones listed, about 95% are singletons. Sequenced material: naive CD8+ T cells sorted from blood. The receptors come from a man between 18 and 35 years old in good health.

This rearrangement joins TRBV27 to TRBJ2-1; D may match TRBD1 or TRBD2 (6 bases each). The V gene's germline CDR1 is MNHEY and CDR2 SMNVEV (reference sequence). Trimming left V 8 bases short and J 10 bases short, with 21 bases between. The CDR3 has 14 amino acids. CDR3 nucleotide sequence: TGTGCCAGCCATATCGGGGGCCTTTTCGGGGAGCAGTTCTTC. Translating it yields CASHIGGLFGEQFF.

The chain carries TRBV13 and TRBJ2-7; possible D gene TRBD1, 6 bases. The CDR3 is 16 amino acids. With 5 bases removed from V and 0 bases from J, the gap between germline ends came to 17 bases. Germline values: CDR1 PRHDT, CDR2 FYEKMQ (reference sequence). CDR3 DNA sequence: TGTGCCAGCAGCCTTACAGGGAGAAGAAGCTCCTACGAGCAGTACTTC. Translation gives CASSLTGRRSSYEQYF.

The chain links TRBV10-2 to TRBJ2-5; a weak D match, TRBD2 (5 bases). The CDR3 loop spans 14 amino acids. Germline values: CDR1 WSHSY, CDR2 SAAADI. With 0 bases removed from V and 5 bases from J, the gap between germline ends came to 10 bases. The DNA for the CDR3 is TGCGCCAGCAGTGAGTCGGGAGTCCGTGAGACCCAGTACTTC. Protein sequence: CASSESGVRETQYF.

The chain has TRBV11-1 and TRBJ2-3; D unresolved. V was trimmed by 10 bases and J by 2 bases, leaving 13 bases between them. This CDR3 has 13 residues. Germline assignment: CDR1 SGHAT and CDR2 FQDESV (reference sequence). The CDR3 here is CATTNHPTDTQYF. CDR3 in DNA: TGTGCCACCACTAATCACCCCACAGATACGCAGTATTTT.

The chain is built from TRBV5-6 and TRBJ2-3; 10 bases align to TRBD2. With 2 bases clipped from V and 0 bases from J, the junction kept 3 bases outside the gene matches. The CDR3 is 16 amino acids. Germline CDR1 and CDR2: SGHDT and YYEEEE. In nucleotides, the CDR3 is TGTGCCAGCAGCTTCCTAGCGGGAGCTAGCACAGATACGCAGTATTTT. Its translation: CASSFLAGASTDTQYF.

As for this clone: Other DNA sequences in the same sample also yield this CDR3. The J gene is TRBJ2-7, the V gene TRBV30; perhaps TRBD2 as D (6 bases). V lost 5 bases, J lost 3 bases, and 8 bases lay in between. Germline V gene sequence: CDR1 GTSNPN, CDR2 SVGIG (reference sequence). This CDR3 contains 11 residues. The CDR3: CAWGGSYEQYF. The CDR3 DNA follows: TGTGCCTGGGGAGGGAGCTACGAGCAGTACTTC.

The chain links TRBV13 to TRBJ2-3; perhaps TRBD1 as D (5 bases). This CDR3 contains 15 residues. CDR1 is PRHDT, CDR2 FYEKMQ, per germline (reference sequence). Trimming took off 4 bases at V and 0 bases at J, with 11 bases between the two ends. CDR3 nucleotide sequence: TGTGCCAGCAGCTCCCGGACATCGAGCACAGATACGCAGTATTTT. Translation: CASSSRTSSTDTQYF.

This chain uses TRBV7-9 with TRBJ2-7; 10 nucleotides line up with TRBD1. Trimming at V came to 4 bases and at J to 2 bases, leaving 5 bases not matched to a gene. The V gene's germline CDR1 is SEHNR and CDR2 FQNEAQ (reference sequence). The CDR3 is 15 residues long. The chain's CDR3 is CASSYSGTGAYEQYF. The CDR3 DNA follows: TGTGCCAGCAGCTACTCCGGGACAGGGGCCTACGAGCAGTACTTC.

CDR3 loop: CASSAPGRSYNEQFF. CDR3 DNA: TGTGCCAGCAGCGCGCCGGGACGCTCCTACAATGAGCAGTTCTTC. This chain links TRBV7-8 with TRBJ2-1; the D gene could be TRBD1 or TRBD2 (5 bases each). Germline V gives CDR1 SGHVS, CDR2 FQNEAQ. The CDR3 runs 15 residues. V lost 5 bases to trimming and J lost 0 bases, with 11 bases between them.

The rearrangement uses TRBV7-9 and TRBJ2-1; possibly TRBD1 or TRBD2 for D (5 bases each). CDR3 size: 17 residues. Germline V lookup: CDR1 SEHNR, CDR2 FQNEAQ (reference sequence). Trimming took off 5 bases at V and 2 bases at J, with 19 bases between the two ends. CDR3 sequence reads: CASSGTHGPPPYNEQFF. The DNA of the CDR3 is TGTGCCAGCAGCGGGACGCATGGGCCCCCGCCCTACAATGAGCAGTTCTTC.

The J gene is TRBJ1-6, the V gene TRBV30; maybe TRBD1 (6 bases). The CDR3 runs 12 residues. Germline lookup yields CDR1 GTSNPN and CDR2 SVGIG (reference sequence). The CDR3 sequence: CANRVYNSPLHF. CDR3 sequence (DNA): TGTGCAAACAGGGTATATAATTCACCCCTCCACTTT.

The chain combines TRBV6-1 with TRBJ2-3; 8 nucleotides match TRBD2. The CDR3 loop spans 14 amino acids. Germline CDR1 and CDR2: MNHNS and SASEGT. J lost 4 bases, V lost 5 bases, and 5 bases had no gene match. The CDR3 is CASSSRLASDTQYF. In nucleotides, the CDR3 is TGTGCCAGCAGTTCCCGACTAGCGTCAGATACGCAGTATTTT.

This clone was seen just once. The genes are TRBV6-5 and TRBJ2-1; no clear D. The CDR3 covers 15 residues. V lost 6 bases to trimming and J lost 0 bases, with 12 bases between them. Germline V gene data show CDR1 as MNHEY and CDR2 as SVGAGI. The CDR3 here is CASRIHPSSYNEQFF. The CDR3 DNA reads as TGTGCCAGCAGAATACACCCTAGCTCCTACAATGAGCAGTTCTTC.

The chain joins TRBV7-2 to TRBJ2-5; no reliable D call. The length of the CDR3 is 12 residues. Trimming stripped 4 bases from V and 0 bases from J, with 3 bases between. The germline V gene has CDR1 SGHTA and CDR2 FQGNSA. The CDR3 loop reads CASSWYQETQYF. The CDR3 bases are TGTGCCAGCAGCTGGTACCAAGAGACCCAGTACTTC. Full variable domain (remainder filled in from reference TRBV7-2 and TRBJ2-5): GAGVSQSPSNKVTEKGKDVELRCDPISGHTALYWYRQSLGQGLEFLIYFQGNSAPDKSGLPSDRFSAERTGGSVSTLTIQRTQQEDSAVYLCASSWYQETQYFGPGTRLLVL.

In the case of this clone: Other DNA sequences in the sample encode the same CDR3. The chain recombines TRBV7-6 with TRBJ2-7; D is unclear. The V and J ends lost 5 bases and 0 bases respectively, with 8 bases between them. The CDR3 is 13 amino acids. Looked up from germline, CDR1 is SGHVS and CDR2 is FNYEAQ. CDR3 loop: CASSPHSSYEQYF. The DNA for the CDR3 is TGTGCCAGCAGCCCCCACTCCTCCTACGAGCAGTACTTC.

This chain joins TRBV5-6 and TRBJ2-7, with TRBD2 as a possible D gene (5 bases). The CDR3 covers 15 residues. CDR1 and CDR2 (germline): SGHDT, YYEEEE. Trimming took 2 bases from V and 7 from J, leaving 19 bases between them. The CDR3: CASSLPGPPRDEQYF. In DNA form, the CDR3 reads TGTGCCAGCAGCTTACCGGGCCCCCCGAGGGATGAGCAGTACTTC.